This TCR beta chain was recorded in a study of shared clonotypes between healthy human individuals. Sequencing used immunoSEQ multiplex PCR; TCRdb keeps in-frame clones, though not all of them. The sample shows about 820,000 clones, 80% to 95% of them seen only once. Findings and caveats of the study: All-four-donor shared clonotypes had higher generation probabilities than non-shared clonotypes did. Represented diversity, genetic and exposure-history alike, was limited by few donors.

Terminally differentiated effector memory CD45RA+ cells were excluded by CCR7 positive selection of CD45RO-negative cells. All donors qualified as healthy HIV-negative adults and had experienced no recent acute infections or vaccinations. CDR3 length: 14 amino acids. V lost 0 bases to trimming and J lost 5 bases; unmatched junction nucleotides: 5. CDR1 and CDR2 (germline): GTSNPN, SVGIG (reference sequence). As for this clone: The antigen is not known.

The rearrangement links TRBV30 to TRBJ2-5; 8 bases are shared with TRBD2. This clonotype was sampled from a young man in good health. The sample was naive CD8+ T cells sorted from blood. The DNA for the CDR3 is TGTGCCTGGAGTGTACCGGGAGGGTCGGAGACCCAGTACTTC. Translating gives CAWSVPGGSETQYF.